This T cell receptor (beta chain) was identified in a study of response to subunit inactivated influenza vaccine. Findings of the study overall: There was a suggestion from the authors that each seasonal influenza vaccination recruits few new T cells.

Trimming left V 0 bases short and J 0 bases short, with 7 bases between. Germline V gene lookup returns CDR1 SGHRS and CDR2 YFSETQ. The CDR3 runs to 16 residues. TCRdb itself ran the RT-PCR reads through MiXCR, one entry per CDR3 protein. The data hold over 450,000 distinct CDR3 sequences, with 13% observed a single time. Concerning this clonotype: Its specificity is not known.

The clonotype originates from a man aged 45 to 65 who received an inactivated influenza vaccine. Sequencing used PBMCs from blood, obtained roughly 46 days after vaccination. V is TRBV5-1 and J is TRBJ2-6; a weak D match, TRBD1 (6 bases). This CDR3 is CASSLVQGSGANVLTF. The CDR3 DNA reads TGCGCCAGCAGCTTGGTACAGGGCTCTGGGGCCAACGTCCTGACTTTC.